Each of the 22 T cell receptor beta chains below was sequenced from the same sample in a study of T cell responses to AZD1222 COVID-19 vaccine. Libraries were prepared by immunoSEQ multiplex PCR; TCRdb keeps only in-frame clonotypes and omits some of them. The sample records 110,000 or so clones, over 75% being singletons. Material: peripheral blood, obtained on day 0 of AZD1222 vaccination. The receptors were sampled from an adult in good health.

The chain carries TRBV27 and TRBJ2-1; D possibly corresponds to TRBD1 (6 bases). V lost 4 bases to trimming and J lost 1 base, with 8 bases between them. Per the germline V gene, CDR1 is MNHEY and CDR2 is SMNVEV (reference sequence). There are 14 residues in the CDR3. The CDR3 region is CASSSGTSYNEQFF. CDR3 DNA: TGTGCCAGCAGTTCCGGGACATCCTACAATGAGCAGTTCTTC.

V gene TRBV29-1 combines with J gene TRBJ2-7; D gene unclear. Trimming shortened V by 0 bases and J by 7 bases, and 7 bases separated the two germline ends. CDR1 is SQVTM, CDR2 ANQGSEA, per germline. This CDR3 is 11 amino acids long. CDR3 sequence (DNA): TGCAGCGTTGAAGAGTATGGTGAGCAGTACTTC. Protein sequence: CSVEEYGEQYF.

The gene calls are TRBV19 and TRBJ1-2; D is possibly TRBD1 (5 bases). The CDR3 runs 15 residues. V was cut by 3 bases and J by 0 bases, with 11 bases left in between. Per the germline V gene, CDR1 is LNHDA and CDR2 is SQIVND (reference sequence). The CDR3 DNA sequence: TGTGCCAGTAGTATGGGGACGGCCGCTAACTATGGCTACACCTTC. Encoded protein: CASSMGTAANYGYTF.

The rearrangement joins TRBV21-1 to TRBJ2-2; the table assigns TRBD2, which was not confirmed against the DNA. TRBV21-1 has pseudogene status. The CDR3 contains 14 residues. The DNA for the CDR3 is TGTGCCAGCAGCACGAGACTAGGGAACGAGGAGCTGTTTTTT. This encodes CASSTRLGNEELFF.

This chain connects TRBV7-8 to TRBJ2-2; no clear D. The CDR3 is 13 residues long. Trimming took 5 bases from V and 5 from J, leaving 9 bases between them. Germline CDR1 SGHVS, CDR2 FQNEAQ. Here the CDR3 DNA reads TGTGCCAGCAGCCGAGATCCAACCGGGGAGCTGTTTTTT. Protein sequence: CASSRDPTGELFF.

In its sample, this clone was seen a few times. V gene TRBV28 combines with J gene TRBJ1-1, with a possible D match to TRBD1 (5 bases). The CDR3 runs to 14 residues. CDR1 is MDHEN, CDR2 SYDVKM, per germline. Trimming pared 6 bases from V and 5 bases from J, leaving 16 bases between. CDR3 in amino acids: CASSSGGVQTEAFF. The CDR3, as DNA: TGTGCCAGCAGCTCTGGGGGGGTACAGACTGAAGCTTTCTTT.

The chain joins TRBV6-5 to TRBJ1-6, with D tentatively TRBD1 (6 bases). The CDR3 is 13 residues long. Deletions cut 8 bases from V and 10 bases from J, with 15 bases between. The germline gives CDR1 MNHEY, CDR2 SVGAGI. Here the CDR3 DNA reads TGTGCCAGCCTTCGGACAGCAGGCTCACCCCTCCACTTT. It codes for CASLRTAGSPLHF.

The table lists this clone with a count of one. The CDR3 region has the DNA TGCGCCAGCAGCCAAGGGGGAGGGATGGTGGAACAGCCCCAGCATTTT. Protein product: CASSQGGGMVEQPQHF. This sequence joins TRBV4-1 and TRBJ1-5; no firm D call. The CDR3 extends over 16 amino acids. Germline CDR1 reads MGHRA; CDR2 reads YSYEKL. Trimming shortened V by 1 base and J by 7 bases, and 17 bases separated the two germline ends.

J is TRBJ1-1 and V is TRBV11-2; TRBD1 agrees at 10 bases. Germline values: CDR1 SGHAT, CDR2 FQNNGV. V shed 5 bases and J 3 bases; nucleotides not matched to a gene: 9. The CDR3 length is 16 residues. The CDR3 sequence: CASSLRYGTGDTEAFF. Written as DNA, the CDR3 is TGTGCCAGCAGCCTTAGGTATGGGACAGGGGACACTGAAGCTTTCTTT.

This clone showed up just once. CDR3 residues: CASNSAGLAGNEQFF. In nucleotides, the CDR3 is TGTGCCAGTAACTCTGCCGGGCTAGCGGGGAATGAGCAGTTCTTC. The chain recombines TRBV19 with TRBJ2-1; 9 bases fit TRBD2. The CDR3 loop spans 15 amino acids. The germline V gene encodes CDR1 LNHDA and CDR2 SQIVND (reference sequence). Germline trimming cut 7 bases from V and 7 bases from J; bases unmatched to any gene: 11. Full variable domain (missing parts from reference TRBV19 and TRBJ2-1): DGGITQSPKYLFRKEGQNVTLSCEQNLNHDAMYWYRQDPGQGLRLIYYSQIVNDFQKGDIAEGYSVSREKKESFPLTVTSAQKNPTAFYLCASNSAGLAGNEQFFGPGTRLTVL.

The V call is TRBV5-1, the J call TRBJ2-3; D not resolved. The CDR3 contains 14 residues. The germline V gene has CDR1 SGHRS and CDR2 YFSETQ. V gave up 5 bases and J gave up 2 bases, with 12 bases separating them. CDR3 nucleotides: TGCGCCAGCAGAATCAGCGCCTCCACAGATACGCAGTATTTT. It encodes CASRISASTDTQYF. Combining the CDR3 with reference TRBV5-1 and TRBJ2-3 gives the whole variable domain KAGVTQTPRYLIKTRGQQVTLSCSPISGHRSVSWYQQTPGQGLQFLFEYFSETQRNKGNFPGRFSGRQFSNSRSEMNVSTLELGDSALYLCASRISASTDTQYFGPGTRLTVL.

The chain has TRBV6-5 and TRBJ1-2; D not certain. The V gene lost 5 bases and the J gene lost 7 bases, with 14 bases spanning the gap. The CDR3 has 13 amino acids. CDR1 and CDR2 (germline): MNHEY, SVGAGI. Here the CDR3 DNA reads TGTGCCAGCAGTCCTTCCCGCTCTTTTGGCTACACCTTC. This translates into CASSPSRSFGYTF.

The chain is built from TRBV28 and TRBJ2-7; 7 positions match TRBD2. The V and J ends lost 3 bases and 0 bases, in that order; junction bases with no gene match: 5. Germline V gene sequence: CDR1 MDHEN, CDR2 SYDVKM. CDR3 size: 15 residues. The CDR3 here is CASSLGGTVSYEQYF. As DNA, the CDR3 is TGTGCCAGCAGTTTGGGGGGGACGGTCTCCTACGAGCAGTACTTC.

The chain carries TRBV7-9 and TRBJ1-2, with D possibly TRBD1 on 5 matching bases. The ends were cut back, 5 bases at V and 4 bases at J, with 14 bases in the middle. The CDR3 totals 14 residues. Germline loops: CDR1 SEHNR, CDR2 FQNEAQ (reference sequence). The chain's CDR3 is CASSGTDRRYGYTF. The CDR3 coding sequence is TGTGCCAGCAGCGGGACTGACAGACGCTATGGCTACACCTTC.

This chain uses TRBV10-3 with TRBJ1-3; no clear D gene. Trimming took off 0 bases at V and 0 bases at J, with 3 bases between the two ends. Germline CDR1 ENHRY, CDR2 SYGVKD. The CDR3 runs 14 residues. The CDR3 sequence is CAISESASGNTIYF. The DNA of the CDR3 is TGTGCCATCAGTGAGTCCGCCTCTGGAAACACCATATATTTT.

The genes are TRBV4-2 and TRBJ2-5, with a weak D call TRBD2 (5 bases). The CDR3 spans 16 residues. V lost 1 base and J lost 5, with 17 bases in between. Germline V lookup: CDR1 LGHNA, CDR2 YNFKEQ. For the CDR3, the DNA is TGTGCCAGCAGCCAAGGGTCGGCTAGCATCCAGGAGACCCAGTACTTC. It codes for CASSQGSASIQETQYF.

The chain couples TRBV19 to TRBJ1-4; 7 bases agree with TRBD1. The germline V gene has CDR1 LNHDA and CDR2 SQIVND (reference sequence). Trimming removed 6 bases from V and 8 bases from J; junction bases left unmatched: 12. The CDR3 consists of 15 residues. CDR3 nucleotide sequence: TGTGCCAGTAGCCCTGGAGAGACAGGGCACGAAAAACTGTTTTTT. It codes for CASSPGETGHEKLFF.

The V and J genes are TRBV9 and TRBJ1-4; 7 bases agree with TRBD1. J gave up 7 bases and V 4 bases, and 7 bases lay outside the gene matches. Germline V lookup: CDR1 SGDLS, CDR2 YYNGEE. The CDR3 sequence is 14 residues long. CDR3 nucleotides: TGTGCCAGCAGCTCAGGGGGGTCGGGTGAAAAACTGTTTTTT. Protein sequence: CASSSGGSGEKLFF.

The CDR3 sequence is CASSYSPFDRESEAFF. The DNA for the CDR3 is TGTGCCAGCAGTTACTCCCCCTTCGACAGGGAATCTGAAGCTTTCTTT. V is TRBV6-2 or TRBV6-3 and J is TRBJ1-1; 7 bases map to TRBD1. The length of the CDR3 is 16 residues. After removal of 0 bases from V and 6 bases from J, the junction contained 10 bases not matched to a gene. The germline V gene encodes CDR1 MNHEY and CDR2 SVGEGT.

The chain couples TRBV5-1 to TRBJ2-3, with 15 positions matching TRBD2. With V trimmed by 4 bases and J by 2 bases, 5 bases remained unmatched. This CDR3 is 17 amino acids long. Germline V gene sequence: CDR1 SGHRS, CDR2 YFSETQ. CDR3 amino acids: CASSARTSGGDTDTQYF. CDR3 sequence (DNA): TGCGCCAGCAGCGCCCGGACTAGCGGGGGGGACACAGATACGCAGTATTTT.

The chain carries TRBV19 and TRBJ2-1; TRBD1 matches 7 bases. CDR1 is LNHDA, CDR2 SQIVND, per germline (reference sequence). The CDR3 has 12 residues. V was pared by 5 bases and J by 7 bases, with 2 bases of the junction left unmatched. In DNA, the CDR3 is TGTGCCAGTAGTCCACAGGGGAATGAGCAGTTCTTC. Protein: CASSPQGNEQFF.

V usage is TRBV5-1 and J usage is TRBJ2-3, with D maybe TRBD2 (6 bases). Trimming left V 1 base short and J 2 bases short, with 11 bases between. The V gene's germline CDR1 is SGHRS and CDR2 YFSETQ. The CDR3 totals 15 residues. As DNA, the CDR3 is TGCGCCAGCAGCTTGAATAGCGGACTCACAGATACGCAGTATTTT. It translates to CASSLNSGLTDTQYF.